This entry features one T cell receptor (beta chain) sequence. Researchers ran the assay at a deep level. Several immunoSEQ 96-well plates shared each subset's DNA, each plate a replicate. Method: immunoSEQ multiplex PCR; TCRdb's copy keeps in-frame clones and lacks some. In the table there are 2 million to 2.5 million clones, 93% of which are singletons. Donors were healthy HIV-negative adults without recent acute infections or vaccinations. There are 15 residues in the CDR3. V was clipped by 5 bases and J by 2 bases; unmatched bases: 3. Per the germline V gene, CDR1 is SEHNR and CDR2 is FQNEAQ (reference sequence). The data were taken from a study of shared clonotypes between healthy human individuals. On the study more broadly: The study used three CD4 naive, three CD4 memory, two CD8 naive and one CD8 memory plate per donor.

This receptor was taken from a man younger than 35 in good health. Some clones in this sample may be carry-over from other donors' samples. V is TRBV7-9 and J is TRBJ1-5, with 10 bases that match TRBD1. What was sequenced was naive CD4+ T cells from PBMCs. Specified subset: CD45RA+ positively selected. This CDR3 is CASSVGQGGNQPQHF. DNA of the CDR3: TGTGCCAGCAGCGTCGGACAGGGGGGCAATCAGCCCCAGCATTTT.